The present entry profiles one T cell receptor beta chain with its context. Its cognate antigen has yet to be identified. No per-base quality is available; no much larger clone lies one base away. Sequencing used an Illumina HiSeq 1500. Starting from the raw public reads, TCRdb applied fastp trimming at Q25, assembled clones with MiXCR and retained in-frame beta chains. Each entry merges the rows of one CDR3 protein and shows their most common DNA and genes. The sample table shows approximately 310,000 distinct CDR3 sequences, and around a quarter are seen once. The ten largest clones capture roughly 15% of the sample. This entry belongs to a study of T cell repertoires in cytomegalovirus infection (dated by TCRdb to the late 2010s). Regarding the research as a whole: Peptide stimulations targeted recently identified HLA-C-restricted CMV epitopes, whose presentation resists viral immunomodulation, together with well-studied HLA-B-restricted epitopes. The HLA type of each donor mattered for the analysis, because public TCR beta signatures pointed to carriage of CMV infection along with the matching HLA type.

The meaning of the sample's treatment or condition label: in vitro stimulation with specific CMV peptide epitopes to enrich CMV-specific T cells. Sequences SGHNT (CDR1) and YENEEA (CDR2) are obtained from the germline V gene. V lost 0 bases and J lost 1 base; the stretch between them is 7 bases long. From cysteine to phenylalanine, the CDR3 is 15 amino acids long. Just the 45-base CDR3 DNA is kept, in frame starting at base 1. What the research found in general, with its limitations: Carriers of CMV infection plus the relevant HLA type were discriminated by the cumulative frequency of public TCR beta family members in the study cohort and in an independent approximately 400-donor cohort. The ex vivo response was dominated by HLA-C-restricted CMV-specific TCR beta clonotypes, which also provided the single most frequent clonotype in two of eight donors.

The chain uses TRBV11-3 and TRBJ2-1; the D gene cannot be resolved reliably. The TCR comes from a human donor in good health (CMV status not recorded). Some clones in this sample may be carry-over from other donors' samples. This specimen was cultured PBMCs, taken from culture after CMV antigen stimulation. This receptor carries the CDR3 CASSLDRVSYNEQFF. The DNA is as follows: TGTGCCAGCAGCTTAGATCGGGTTTCCTACAATGAGCAGTTCTTC. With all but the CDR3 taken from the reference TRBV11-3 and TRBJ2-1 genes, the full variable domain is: EAGVVQSPRYKIIEKKQPVAFWCNPISGHNTLYWYLQNLGQGPELLIRYENEEAVDDSQLPKDRFSAERLKGVDSTLKIQPAELGDSAVYLCASSLDRVSYNEQFFGPGTRLTVL.